The TCR beta chain described here comes from a study of cytomegalovirus exposure and HLA in healthy donors. Study-level points and caveats: Some highly shared sequence variants likely arose as a pipeline artifact. No immune exposure information besides CMV serostatus was available. Previous analysis showed most TCR beta V segments were productive about 87% or about 30% of the time.

This PCR relied on a set of 60 Vbeta primers and 13 Jbeta primers. Assay used: immunoSEQ multiplex PCR; TCRdb lists only in-frame clones, some missing. The repertoire includes more than 200,000 clones, roughly 80% of them detected once, and 6% sits in the top ten. This clone came up a few times. What it binds is unknown. Trimming left V 1 base short and J 0 bases short, with 9 bases between. CDR1 and CDR2 (germline): KGHSH, LQKENI. CDR3 size: 15 residues. The sequence was obtained from a man aged 40-55 years in good health and CMV-seropositive. This chain links TRBV18 with TRBJ1-1; D remains unclear. Sequences were obtained from PBMCs. DNA for the CDR3: TGTGCCAGCTCACCACGGGCAGCTATGAACACTGAAGCTTTCTTT. Amino acids: CASSPRAAMNTEAFF.